This T cell receptor (beta chain) came from a study of tumor and adjacent non-tumor tissue in lung cancer. Study overall: The patients, about nine men and a few women, were about 30 to 76 with stage I to III disease. The study, taken as a whole, reports: Tumor repertoires had a smaller top 100 clone share than normal lung. Compared with tumor, normal lung showed significantly lower TCR diversity.

TCRbeta libraries were built with three rounds of nested PCR, modified from ARM-PCR. TCRdb reanalysed the multiplex PCR reads using MiXCR and keeps one entry per CDR3 protein. The table records about 80,000 distinct CDR3 sequences, 70% to 90% of them present only once. Trimming removed 2 bases from V and 6 bases from J, with 12 bases in between. There are 13 residues in the CDR3. Germline CDR1 and CDR2: GTSNPN and SVGIG (reference sequence). Of note for this clonotype: Its cognate antigen is unknown. This may stem from a read error, because a much larger clone lies one nucleotide away.

No cell sorting was done before RNA was extracted from the tissue. The normal lung tissue was taken more than 3 cm from the tumor edge. This sequence was found in a man aged 55 to 70 with non-small cell lung cancer. The V gene is TRBV30, the J gene TRBJ2-3; no reliable D call. The specimen was distant non-tumor lung tissue. CDR3 nucleotide sequence: TGTGCCTGGAGTTCCACTATGTCCGATACGCAGTATTTT. Translation gives CAWSSTMSDTQYF.